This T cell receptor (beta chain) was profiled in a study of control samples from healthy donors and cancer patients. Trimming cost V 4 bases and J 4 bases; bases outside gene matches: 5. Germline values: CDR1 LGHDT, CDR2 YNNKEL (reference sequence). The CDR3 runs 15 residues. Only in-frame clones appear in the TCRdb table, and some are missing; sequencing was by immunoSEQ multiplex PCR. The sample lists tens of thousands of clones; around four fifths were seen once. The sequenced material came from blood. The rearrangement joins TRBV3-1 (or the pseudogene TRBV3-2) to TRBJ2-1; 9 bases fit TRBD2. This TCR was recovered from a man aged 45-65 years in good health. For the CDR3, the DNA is TGTGCCAGCAGCCCCCCCAGCGGGAGGTACAATGAGCAGTTCTTC. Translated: CASSPPSGRYNEQFF.